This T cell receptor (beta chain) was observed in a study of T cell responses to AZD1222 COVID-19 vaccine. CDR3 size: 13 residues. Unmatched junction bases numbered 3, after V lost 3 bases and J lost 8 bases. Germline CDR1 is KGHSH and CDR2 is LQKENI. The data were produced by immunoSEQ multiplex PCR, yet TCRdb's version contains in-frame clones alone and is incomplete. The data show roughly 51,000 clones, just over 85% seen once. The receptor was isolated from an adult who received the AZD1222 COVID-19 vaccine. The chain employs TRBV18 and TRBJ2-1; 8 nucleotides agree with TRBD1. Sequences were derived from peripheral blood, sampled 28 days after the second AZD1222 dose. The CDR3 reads CASSPGQGYEQFF. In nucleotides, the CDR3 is TGTGCCAGCTCACCTGGACAGGGCTATGAGCAGTTCTTC.